Reported below is one TCR beta chain. This sample is drawn from a study of cytomegalovirus exposure and HLA in healthy donors. About the research overall: A previous analysis identified 100 million to 120 million unique TCR beta sequences derived from 180 million or so T cells.

Both 60 Vbeta primers and 13 Jbeta primers went into the PCR. Using immunoSEQ multiplex PCR, the repertoire was profiled, and TCRdb retains in-frame clones only, with some absent. Of under 110,000 clones listed, 65% to 90% were seen once; the top ten hold more than 1.5%. This CDR3 has 16 residues. V was clipped by 4 bases and J by 0 bases; unmatched bases: 8. Germline lookup yields CDR1 SEHNR and CDR2 FQNEAQ (reference sequence). The sequenced sample was PBMCs. The V and J genes are TRBV7-9 and TRBJ1-1, with 7 bases fitting TRBD1. The TCR was taken from a man aged 50 to 60 in good health and CMV-seronegative. The CDR3 spells CASSWDRSNMNTEAFF. DNA for the CDR3: TGTGCCAGCAGCTGGGACAGAAGTAATATGAACACTGAAGCTTTCTTT.